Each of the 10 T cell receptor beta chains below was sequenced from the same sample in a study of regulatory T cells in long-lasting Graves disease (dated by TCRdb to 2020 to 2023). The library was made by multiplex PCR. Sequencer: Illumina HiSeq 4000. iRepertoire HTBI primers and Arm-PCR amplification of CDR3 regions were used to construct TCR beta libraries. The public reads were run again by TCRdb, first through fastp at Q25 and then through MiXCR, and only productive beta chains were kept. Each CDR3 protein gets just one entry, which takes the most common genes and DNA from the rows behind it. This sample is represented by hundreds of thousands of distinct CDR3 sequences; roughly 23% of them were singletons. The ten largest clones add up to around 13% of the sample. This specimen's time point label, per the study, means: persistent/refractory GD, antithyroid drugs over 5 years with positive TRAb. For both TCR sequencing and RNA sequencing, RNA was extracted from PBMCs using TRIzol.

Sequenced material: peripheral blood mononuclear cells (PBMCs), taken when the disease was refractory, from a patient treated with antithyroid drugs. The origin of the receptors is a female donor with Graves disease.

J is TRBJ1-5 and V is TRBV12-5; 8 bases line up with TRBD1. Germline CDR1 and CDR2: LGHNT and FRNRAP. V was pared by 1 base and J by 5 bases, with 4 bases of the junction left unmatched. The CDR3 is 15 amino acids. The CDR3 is CASGLGTGYDQPQHF. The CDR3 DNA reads TGTGCTAGTGGTTTGGGGACAGGGTACGATCAGCCCCAGCATTTT.

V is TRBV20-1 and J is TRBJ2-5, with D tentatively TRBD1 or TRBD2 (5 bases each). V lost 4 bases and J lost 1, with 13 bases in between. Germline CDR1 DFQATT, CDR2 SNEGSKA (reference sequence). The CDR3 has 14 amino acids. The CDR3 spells CSATSPGTQETQYF. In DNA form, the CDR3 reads TGCAGTGCTACCAGCCCCGGGACCCAAGAGACCCAGTACTTC.

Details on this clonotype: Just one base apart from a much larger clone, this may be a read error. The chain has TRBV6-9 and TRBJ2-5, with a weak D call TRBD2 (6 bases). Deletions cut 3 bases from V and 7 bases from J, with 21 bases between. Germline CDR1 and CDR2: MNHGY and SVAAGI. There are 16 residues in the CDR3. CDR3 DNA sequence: TGTGCCAGCAGTTACTTAAGGAGGGCAGGTGGGGGGACCCAGTACTTC. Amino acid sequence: CASSYLRRAGGGTQYF.

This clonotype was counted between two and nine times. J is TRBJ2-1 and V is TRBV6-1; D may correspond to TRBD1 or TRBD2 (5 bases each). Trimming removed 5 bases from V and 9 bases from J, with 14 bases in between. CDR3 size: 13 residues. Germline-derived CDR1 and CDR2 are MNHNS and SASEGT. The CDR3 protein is CASSIVRGAEQFF. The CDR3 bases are TGTGCCAGCAGTATCGTGAGGGGTGCTGAGCAGTTCTTC.

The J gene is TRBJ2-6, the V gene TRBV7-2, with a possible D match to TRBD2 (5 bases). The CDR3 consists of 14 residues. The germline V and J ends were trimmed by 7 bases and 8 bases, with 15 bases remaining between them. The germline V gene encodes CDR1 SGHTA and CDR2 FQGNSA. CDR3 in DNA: TGTGCCAGCACCCCCGGGGTCCCCCCCAACGTCCTGACTTTC. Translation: CASTPGVPPNVLTF.

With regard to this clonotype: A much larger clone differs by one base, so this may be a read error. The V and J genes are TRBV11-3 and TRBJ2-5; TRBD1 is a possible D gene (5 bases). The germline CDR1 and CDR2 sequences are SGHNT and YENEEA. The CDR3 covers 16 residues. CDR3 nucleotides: TGTGCCAGCAGCGCCAGACAGAGAGAGTACCAAGAGACCCAGCACTTC. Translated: CASSARQREYQETQHF.

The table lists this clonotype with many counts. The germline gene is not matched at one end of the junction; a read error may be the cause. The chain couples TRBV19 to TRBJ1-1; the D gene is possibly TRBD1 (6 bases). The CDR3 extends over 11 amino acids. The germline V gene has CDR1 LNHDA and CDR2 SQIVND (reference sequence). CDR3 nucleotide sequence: TGTGCCAGCAGTAGGACAGCTGAAGCTTTCTTT. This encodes CASSRTAEAFF.

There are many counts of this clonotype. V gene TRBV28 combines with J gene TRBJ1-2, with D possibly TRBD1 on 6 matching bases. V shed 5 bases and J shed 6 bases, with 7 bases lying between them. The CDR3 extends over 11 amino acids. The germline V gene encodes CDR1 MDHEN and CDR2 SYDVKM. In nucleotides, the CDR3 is TGTGCCAGCAGTCCAGGGGATGGCTACACCTTC. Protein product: CASSPGDGYTF.

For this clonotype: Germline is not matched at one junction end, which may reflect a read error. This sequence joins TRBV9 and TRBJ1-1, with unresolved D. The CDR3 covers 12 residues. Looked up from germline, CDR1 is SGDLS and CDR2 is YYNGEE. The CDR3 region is CASSPGFELLIF. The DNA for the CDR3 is TGTGCCAGCAGCCCCGGATTCGAGTTGTTGATCTTT.

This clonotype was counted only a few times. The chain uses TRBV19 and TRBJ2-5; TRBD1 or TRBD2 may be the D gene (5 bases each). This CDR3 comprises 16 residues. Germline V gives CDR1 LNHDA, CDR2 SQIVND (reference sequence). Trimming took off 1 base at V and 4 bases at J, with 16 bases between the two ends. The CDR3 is CASSIGSREMAETQYF. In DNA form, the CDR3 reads TGTGCCAGTAGTATAGGGAGCAGGGAGATGGCAGAGACCCAGTACTTC.